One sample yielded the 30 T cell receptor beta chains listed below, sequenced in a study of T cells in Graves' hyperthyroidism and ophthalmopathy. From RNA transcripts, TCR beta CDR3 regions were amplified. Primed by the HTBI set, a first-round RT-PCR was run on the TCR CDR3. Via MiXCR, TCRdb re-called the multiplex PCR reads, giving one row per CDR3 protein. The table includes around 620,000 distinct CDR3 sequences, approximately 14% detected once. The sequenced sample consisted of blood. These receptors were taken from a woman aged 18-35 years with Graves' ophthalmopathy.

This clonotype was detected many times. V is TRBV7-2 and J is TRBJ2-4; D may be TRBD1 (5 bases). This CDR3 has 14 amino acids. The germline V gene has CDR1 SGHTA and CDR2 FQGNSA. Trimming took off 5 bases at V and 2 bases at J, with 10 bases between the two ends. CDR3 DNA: TGTGCCAGCAGCCCGGTGGGGCCCAAAAACATTCAGTACTTC. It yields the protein CASSPVGPKNIQYF.

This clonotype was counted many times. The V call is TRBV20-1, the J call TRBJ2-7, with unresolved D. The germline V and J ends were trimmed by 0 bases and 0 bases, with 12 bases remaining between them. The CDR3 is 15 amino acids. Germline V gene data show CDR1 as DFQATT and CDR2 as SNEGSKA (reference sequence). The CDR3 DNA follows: TGCAGTGCTAGAGAGGACGTACCGACCTCCTACGAGCAGTACTTC. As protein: CSAREDVPTSYEQYF.

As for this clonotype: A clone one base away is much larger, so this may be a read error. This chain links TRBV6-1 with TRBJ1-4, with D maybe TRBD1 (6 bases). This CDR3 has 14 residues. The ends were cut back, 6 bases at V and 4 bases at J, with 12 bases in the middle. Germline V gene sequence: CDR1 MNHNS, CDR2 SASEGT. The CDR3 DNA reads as TGTGCCAGCAGGGGGGGCAGGGGTAATGAAAAACTGTTTTTT. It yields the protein CASRGGRGNEKLFF.

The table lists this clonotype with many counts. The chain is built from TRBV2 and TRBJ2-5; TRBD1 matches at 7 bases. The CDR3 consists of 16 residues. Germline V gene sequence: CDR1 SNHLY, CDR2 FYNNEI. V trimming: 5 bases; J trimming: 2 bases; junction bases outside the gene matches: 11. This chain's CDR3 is CASSLAGTAIQETQYF. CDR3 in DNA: TGTGCCAGCAGTCTCGCCGGGACAGCTATACAAGAGACCCAGTACTTC.

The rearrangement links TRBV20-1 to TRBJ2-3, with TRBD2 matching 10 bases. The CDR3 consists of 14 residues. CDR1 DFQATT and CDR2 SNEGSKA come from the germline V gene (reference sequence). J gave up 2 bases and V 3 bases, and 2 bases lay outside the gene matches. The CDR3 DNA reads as TGCAGTGCTAGGGGACTAGCGACCACAGATACGCAGTATTTT. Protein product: CSARGLATTDTQYF.

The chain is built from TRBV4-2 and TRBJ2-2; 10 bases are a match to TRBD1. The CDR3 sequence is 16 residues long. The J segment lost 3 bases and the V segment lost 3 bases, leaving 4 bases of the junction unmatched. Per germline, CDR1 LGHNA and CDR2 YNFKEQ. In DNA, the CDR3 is TGTGCCAGCAGCCAGGACAGGGGGAGGGACACCGGGGAGCTGTTTTTT. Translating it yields CASSQDRGRDTGELFF.

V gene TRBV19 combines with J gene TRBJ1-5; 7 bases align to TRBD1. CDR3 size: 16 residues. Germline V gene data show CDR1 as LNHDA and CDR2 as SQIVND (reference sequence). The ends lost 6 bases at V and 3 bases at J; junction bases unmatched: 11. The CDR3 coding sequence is TGTGCCAGTAGGAAACGACAGGGTTTATCCAATCAGCCCCAGCATTTT. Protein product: CASRKRQGLSNQPQHF.

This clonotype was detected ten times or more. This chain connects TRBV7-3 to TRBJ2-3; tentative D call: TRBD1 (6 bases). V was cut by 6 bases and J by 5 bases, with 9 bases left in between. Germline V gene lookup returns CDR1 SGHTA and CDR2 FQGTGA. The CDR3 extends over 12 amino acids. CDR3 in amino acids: CASRGAGDTQYF. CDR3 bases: TGTGCCAGCAGGGGGGCGGGAGATACGCAGTATTTT.

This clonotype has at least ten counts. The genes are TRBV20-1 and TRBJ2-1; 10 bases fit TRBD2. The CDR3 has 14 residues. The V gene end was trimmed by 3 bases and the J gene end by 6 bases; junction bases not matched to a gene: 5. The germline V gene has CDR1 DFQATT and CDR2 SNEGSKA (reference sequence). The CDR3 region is CSASSSGRSNEQFF. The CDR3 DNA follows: TGCAGTGCTAGTTCTAGCGGGAGAAGCAATGAGCAGTTCTTC.

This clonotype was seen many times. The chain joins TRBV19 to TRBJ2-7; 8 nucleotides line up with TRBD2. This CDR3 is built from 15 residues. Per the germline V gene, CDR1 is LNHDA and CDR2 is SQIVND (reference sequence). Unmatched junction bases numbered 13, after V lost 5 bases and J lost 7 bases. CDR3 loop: CASSPTAGVTSEQYF. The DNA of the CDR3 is TGTGCCAGTAGTCCAACAGCGGGAGTAACGAGTGAGCAGTACTTC.

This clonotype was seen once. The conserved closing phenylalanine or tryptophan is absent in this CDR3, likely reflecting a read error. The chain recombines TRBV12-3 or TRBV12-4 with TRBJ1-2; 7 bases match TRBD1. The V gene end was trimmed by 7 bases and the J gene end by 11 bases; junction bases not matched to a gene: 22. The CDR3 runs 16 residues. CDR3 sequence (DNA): TGTGCCAGCAATCGAGGGGGCCCCGAAGGGGGCTATGAGTACACCGTC. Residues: CASNRGGPEGGYEYTV.

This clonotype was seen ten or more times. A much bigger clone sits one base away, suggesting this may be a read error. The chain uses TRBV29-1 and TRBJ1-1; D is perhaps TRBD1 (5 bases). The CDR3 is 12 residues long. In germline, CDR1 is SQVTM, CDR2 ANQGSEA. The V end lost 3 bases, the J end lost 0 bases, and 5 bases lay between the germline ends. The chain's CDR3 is CSVEGVNTEAFF. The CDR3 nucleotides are TGCAGCGTTGAGGGGGTGAACACTGAAGCTTTCTTT.

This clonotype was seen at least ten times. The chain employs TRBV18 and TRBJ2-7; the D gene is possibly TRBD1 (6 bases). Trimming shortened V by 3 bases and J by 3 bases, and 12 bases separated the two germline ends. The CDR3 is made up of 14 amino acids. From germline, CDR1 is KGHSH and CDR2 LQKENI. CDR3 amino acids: CASSPRQEHYEQYF. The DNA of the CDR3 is TGTGCCAGCTCACCTCGACAGGAACACTACGAGCAGTACTTC.

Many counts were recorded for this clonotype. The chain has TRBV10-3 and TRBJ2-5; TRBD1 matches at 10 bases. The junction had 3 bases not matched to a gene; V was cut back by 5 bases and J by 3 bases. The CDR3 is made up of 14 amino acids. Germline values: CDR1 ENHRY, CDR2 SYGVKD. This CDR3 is CAISPGTGEETQYF. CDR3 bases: TGTGCCATCAGTCCCGGGACAGGGGAAGAGACCCAGTACTTC.

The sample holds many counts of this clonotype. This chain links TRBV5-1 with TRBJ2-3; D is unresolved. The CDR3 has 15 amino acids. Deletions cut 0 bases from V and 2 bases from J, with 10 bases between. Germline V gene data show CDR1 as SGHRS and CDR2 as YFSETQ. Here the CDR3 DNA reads TGCGCCAGCAGCTTGGAAGGCTCGTACACAGATACGCAGTATTTT. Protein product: CASSLEGSYTDTQYF.

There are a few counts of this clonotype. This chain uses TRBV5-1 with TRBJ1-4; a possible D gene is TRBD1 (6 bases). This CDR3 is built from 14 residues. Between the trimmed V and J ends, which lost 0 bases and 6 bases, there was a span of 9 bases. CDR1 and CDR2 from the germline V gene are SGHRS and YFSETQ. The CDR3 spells CASSLAGDHEKLFF. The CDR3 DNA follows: TGCGCCAGCAGCTTGGCAGGGGACCATGAAAAACTGTTTTTT.

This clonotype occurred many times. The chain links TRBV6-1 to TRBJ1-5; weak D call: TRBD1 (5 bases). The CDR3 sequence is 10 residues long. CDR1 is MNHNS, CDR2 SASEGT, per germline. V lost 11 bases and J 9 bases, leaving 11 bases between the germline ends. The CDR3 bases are TGTGCCGGGGGGTTACGGCCCCAGCATTTT. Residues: CAGGLRPQHF.

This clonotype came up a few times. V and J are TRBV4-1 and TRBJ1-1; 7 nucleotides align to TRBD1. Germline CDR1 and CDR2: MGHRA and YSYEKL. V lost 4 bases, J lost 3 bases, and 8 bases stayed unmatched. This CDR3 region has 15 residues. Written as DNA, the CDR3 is TGCGCCAGCAGCCCTCCGACAGGGAGGGACACTGAAGCTTTCTTT. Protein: CASSPPTGRDTEAFF.

CDR3 amino acids: CASSQESRTGELFF. The CDR3 nucleotides are TGTGCCAGCAGCCAAGAGTCCCGCACCGGGGAGCTGTTTTTT. The chain couples TRBV4-2 to TRBJ2-2; no firm D call. Germline values: CDR1 LGHNA, CDR2 YNFKEQ. The CDR3 totals 14 residues. Trimming removed 0 bases at V and 4 bases at J, with 6 bases between.

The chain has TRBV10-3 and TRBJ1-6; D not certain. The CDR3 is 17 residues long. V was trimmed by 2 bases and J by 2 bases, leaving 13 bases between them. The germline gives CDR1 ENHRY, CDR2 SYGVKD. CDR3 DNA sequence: TGTGCCATCAGTGAGAGGTCCGCTGGGGCCTATAATTCACCCCTCCACTTT. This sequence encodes CAISERSAGAYNSPLHF.

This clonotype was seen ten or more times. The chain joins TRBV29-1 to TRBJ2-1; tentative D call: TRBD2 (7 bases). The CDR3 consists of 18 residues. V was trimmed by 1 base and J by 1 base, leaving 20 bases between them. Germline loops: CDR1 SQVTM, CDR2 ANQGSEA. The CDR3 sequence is CSVEGAGARGGSYNEQFF. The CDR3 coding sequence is TGCAGCGTTGAAGGGGCAGGGGCTAGGGGAGGGTCCTACAATGAGCAGTTCTTC.

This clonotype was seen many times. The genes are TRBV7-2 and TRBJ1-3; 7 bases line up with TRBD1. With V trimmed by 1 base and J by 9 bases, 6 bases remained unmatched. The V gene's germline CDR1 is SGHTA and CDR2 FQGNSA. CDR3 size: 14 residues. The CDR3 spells CASSLGQGWATIYF. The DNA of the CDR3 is TGTGCCAGCAGCTTAGGACAGGGCTGGGCCACCATATATTTT. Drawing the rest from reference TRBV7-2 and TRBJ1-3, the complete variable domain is GAGVSQSPSNKVTEKGKDVELRCDPISGHTALYWYRQSLGQGLEFLIYFQGNSAPDKSGLPSDRFSAERTGGSVSTLTIQRTQQEDSAVYLCASSLGQGWATIYFGEGSWLTVV.

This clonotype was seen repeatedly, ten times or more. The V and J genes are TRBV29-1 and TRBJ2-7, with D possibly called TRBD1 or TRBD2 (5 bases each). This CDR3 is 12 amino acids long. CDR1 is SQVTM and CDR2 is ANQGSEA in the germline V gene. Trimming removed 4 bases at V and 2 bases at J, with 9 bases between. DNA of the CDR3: TGCAGCGTTGTCCAGGGACCCTACGAGCAGTACTTC. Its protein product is CSVVQGPYEQYF.

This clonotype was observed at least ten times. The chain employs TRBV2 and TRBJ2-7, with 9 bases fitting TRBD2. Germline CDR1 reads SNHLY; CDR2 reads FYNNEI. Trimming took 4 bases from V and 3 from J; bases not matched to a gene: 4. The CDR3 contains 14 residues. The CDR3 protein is CASSGGRALYEQYF. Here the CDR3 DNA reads TGTGCCAGCAGTGGCGGGAGGGCACTCTACGAGCAGTACTTC.

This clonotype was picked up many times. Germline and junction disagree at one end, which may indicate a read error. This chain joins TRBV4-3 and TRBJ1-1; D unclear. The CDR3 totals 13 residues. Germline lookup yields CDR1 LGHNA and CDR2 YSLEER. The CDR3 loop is CASSQESQAEAFF. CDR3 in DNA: TGCGCCAGCAGCCAAGAAAGTCAGGCTGAGGCTTTCTTT.

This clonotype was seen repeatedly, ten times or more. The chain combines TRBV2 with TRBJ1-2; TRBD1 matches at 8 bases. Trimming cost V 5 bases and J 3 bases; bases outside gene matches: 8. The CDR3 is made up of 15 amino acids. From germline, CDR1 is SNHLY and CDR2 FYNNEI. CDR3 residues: CASSLGSTGDYGYTF. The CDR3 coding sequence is TGTGCCAGCAGTTTAGGGTCGACAGGGGACTATGGCTACACCTTC.

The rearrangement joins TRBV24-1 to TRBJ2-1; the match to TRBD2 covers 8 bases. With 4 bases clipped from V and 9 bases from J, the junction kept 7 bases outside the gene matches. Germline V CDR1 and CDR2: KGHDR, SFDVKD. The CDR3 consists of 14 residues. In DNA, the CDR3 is TGTGCCACCAGTGACCCCCTTAGCGGGACTGAGCAGTTCTTC. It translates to CATSDPLSGTEQFF.

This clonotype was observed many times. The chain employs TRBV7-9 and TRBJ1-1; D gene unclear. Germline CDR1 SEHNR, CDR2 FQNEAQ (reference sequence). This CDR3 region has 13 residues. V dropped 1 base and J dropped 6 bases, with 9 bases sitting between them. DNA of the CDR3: TGTGCCAGCAGCTTAGTAGTGCGCGCTGAAGCTTTCTTT. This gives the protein CASSLVVRAEAFF.

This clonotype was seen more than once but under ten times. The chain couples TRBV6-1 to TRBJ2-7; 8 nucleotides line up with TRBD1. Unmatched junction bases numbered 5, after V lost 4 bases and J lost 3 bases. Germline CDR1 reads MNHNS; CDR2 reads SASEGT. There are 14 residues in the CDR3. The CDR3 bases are TGTGCCAGCAGTGGGGACAGGTGGCTCTACGAGCAGTACTTC. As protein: CASSGDRWLYEQYF.

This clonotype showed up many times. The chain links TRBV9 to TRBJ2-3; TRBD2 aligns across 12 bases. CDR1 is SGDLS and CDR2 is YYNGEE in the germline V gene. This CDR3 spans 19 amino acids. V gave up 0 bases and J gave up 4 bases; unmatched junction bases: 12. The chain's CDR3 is CASSVATSGRGARPDTQYF. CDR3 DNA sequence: TGTGCCAGCAGCGTAGCGACTAGCGGGAGAGGGGCCCGCCCAGATACGCAGTATTTT.